The 11 T cell receptor beta chains below all came from one sample that was sequenced in a study of shared clonotypes between healthy human individuals. The table came from immunoSEQ multiplex PCR; TCRdb's copy has only in-frame clones and leaves some out. The sample records millions of clones, approximately 92% being singletons. The specimen sequenced was naive CD4+ T cells sorted from blood. Sample subset: CD45RA+ positively selected. All receptors come from a man in his late teens or twenties in good health.

On this clone itself: The sample contains more than one DNA sequence encoding this CDR3. The genes are TRBV7-2 and TRBJ1-2; a weak D match, TRBD1 (6 bases). V shed 3 bases and J shed 7 bases, with 12 bases lying between them. This CDR3 has 13 residues. The germline CDR1 and CDR2 sequences are SGHTA and FQGNSA. This chain's CDR3 is CASSLGGTGGYTF. The CDR3 nucleotides read TGTGCCAGCAGCTTGGGGGGCACGGGTGGCTACACCTTC.

Remarks on this clone: This same CDR3 is encoded by further DNA sequences in the sample. CDR3 in DNA: TGCGCCAGCAGCTTGGGTGGGGAGAACACCATATATTTT. Its translation: CASSLGGENTIYF. The V gene is TRBV5-1, the J gene TRBJ1-3; D is unclear. The CDR3 is 13 amino acids. Germline lookup yields CDR1 SGHRS and CDR2 YFSETQ. Trimming shortened V by 0 bases and J by 7 bases, and 8 bases separated the two germline ends.

V and J are TRBV27 and TRBJ2-6; D assignment may be TRBD1 or TRBD2 (5 bases each). Germline assignment: CDR1 MNHEY and CDR2 SMNVEV (reference sequence). Between the trimmed V and J ends, which lost 3 bases and 0 bases, there was a span of 9 bases. The CDR3 is made up of 16 amino acids. The DNA for the CDR3 is TGTGCCAGCAGTTTGAGGGGTTCCTCTGGGGCCAACGTCCTGACTTTC. Protein product: CASSLRGSSGANVLTF.

This rearrangement joins TRBV6-6 to TRBJ2-7; D gene uncertain. This CDR3 has 13 residues. Germline CDR1 MNHNY, CDR2 SVGAGI (reference sequence). Trimming took 6 bases from V and 6 from J, leaving 15 bases between them. This chain's CDR3 is CASSDLPFSEQYF. DNA of the CDR3: TGTGCCAGCAGCGACCTACCATTTAGCGAGCAGTACTTC.

The chain carries TRBV5-6 and TRBJ1-1; 8 bases match TRBD1. Germline CDR1 SGHDT, CDR2 YYEEEE. The CDR3 extends over 17 amino acids. V gave up 1 base and J gave up 1 base; unmatched junction bases: 9. The CDR3 bases are TGTGCCAGCAGCTTGTTCCTTAGACAGGGGCCGAACACTGAAGCTTTCTTT. Encoded protein: CASSLFLRQGPNTEAFF.

J is TRBJ2-7 and V is TRBV30; D is undetermined. CDR3 length: 12 amino acids. Germline V gene lookup returns CDR1 GTSNPN and CDR2 SVGIG (reference sequence). V was trimmed by 6 bases and J by 5 bases, leaving 14 bases between them. CDR3 loop: CACSGPRDEQYF. In DNA, the CDR3 is TGTGCCTGTTCCGGGCCTCGGGACGAGCAGTACTTC.

The chain has TRBV5-1 and TRBJ2-1; 11 nucleotides line up with TRBD2. Per germline, CDR1 SGHRS and CDR2 YFSETQ. The CDR3 loop spans 18 amino acids. V lost 0 bases to trimming and J lost 1 base; unmatched junction nucleotides: 6. CDR3 sequence: CASSLGTSGFPSYNEQFF. Here the CDR3 DNA reads TGCGCCAGCAGCTTGGGGACTAGCGGGTTTCCTTCCTACAATGAGCAGTTCTTC.

The rearrangement uses TRBV6-1 and TRBJ1-2; D not resolved. Trimming pared 2 bases from V and 4 bases from J, leaving 11 bases between. Germline values: CDR1 MNHNS, CDR2 SASEGT. This CDR3 is built from 14 residues. CDR3 sequence (DNA): TGTGCCAGCAGTGAAACGCAGAATTCCTATGGCTACACCTTC. This translates into CASSETQNSYGYTF.

A single count supports this clone. CDR3 sequence: CAWRWTFSGNTIYF. DNA for the CDR3: TGTGCCTGGAGATGGACATTCTCTGGAAACACCATATATTTT. J is TRBJ1-3 and V is TRBV30, with a weak D call TRBD1 (5 bases). The V gene lost 3 bases and the J gene lost 0 bases, with 9 bases spanning the gap. Germline V gene lookup returns CDR1 GTSNPN and CDR2 SVGIG (reference sequence). This CDR3 contains 14 residues.

The chain recombines TRBV5-6 with TRBJ1-2; 9 bases map to TRBD1. Trimming took 3 bases from V and 3 from J; bases not matched to a gene: 6. CDR1 is SGHDT and CDR2 is YYEEEE in the germline V gene. This CDR3 comprises 15 residues. The CDR3 nucleotides are TGTGCCAGCAGCTCCGACAGGGGGGCTGACTATGGCTACACCTTC. It encodes CASSSDRGADYGYTF.

The J gene is TRBJ2-2, the V gene TRBV7-9; TRBD1 matches 9 bases. V lost 1 base to trimming and J lost 3 bases; unmatched junction nucleotides: 6. The V gene's germline CDR1 is SEHNR and CDR2 FQNEAQ (reference sequence). This CDR3 is built from 17 residues. CDR3 sequence: CASSLVLGQGYTGELFF. CDR3 bases: TGTGCCAGCAGCTTAGTTCTTGGACAGGGGTACACCGGGGAGCTGTTTTTT.